The T cell receptor (beta chain) under discussion was sequenced for a study of identical twins. TCRdb ran MiXCR on the 5' RACE reads and lists one entry per CDR3 protein. The sample carries about 200,000 distinct CDR3 sequences, about a sixth recorded once. As regards this clonotype: Its antigen is unknown.

Findings and caveats of the study: Instead of following the same donors, the conclusions were based on cross-sectional statistical analysis. Analyses of zero insertions could be partly confounded by invariant MAIT and iNKT cells.

V dropped 2 bases and J dropped 3 bases, with 13 bases sitting between them. Germline assignment: CDR1 SGHAT and CDR2 FQNNGV. This CDR3 is built from 15 residues. These sequences were also reported in another study, on T cells expressing NK-cell markers. From that second work: The dominant NKG2C+ clonotypes represented about 1.0-8% of CD8+ T cells in six donors. Where a handful of donors were concerned, these clonotypes also led the CD3+CD56-NKG2C+ fraction.

The sample taken for sequencing was CD8+ T cells sorted from blood. The receptor's source is a woman under 30 in good health. The V call is TRBV11-2, the J call TRBJ1-2; the D is unclear. Here the CDR3 reads CASSLWGGRDYGYTF. CDR3 DNA: TGTGCCAGCAGCTTATGGGGTGGTCGTGACTATGGCTACACCTTC.